The sequence of this T cell receptor (beta chain) was determined in a study of blood T cell repertoires in COVID-19. Study as a whole: Spain, Italy and the United States supplied samples that represented acute and convalescent COVID-19. Nucleic acid was either cDNA or gDNA, and it came from T cells, B-cell-depleted T cells, or PBMCs.

Per the germline V gene, CDR1 is SEHNR and CDR2 is FQNEAQ (reference sequence). V was trimmed by 1 base and J by 0 bases, leaving 9 bases between them. The CDR3 has 15 amino acids. Authors' methods: Quantification of nucleated cells was approximated via reference gene primer amplification. The repertoire was sequenced with immunoSEQ multiplex PCR; TCRdb's copy has only in-frame clones and lacks some. That table furnishes V, J and clone size, whereas the DNA furnished D and trimming. The data show 350,000 to 450,000 clones, with approximately 89% seen just once and 1.5% to 1.7% held by the top ten. This clonotype originated in a woman aged 40 to 50 with COVID-19, enrolled during active disease. The chain couples TRBV7-9 to TRBJ1-2; possibly TRBD1 for D (5 bases). Sequences were obtained from peripheral blood. CDR3 loop: CASSLEGAANYGYTF. As DNA, the CDR3 is TGTGCCAGCAGCTTAGAAGGGGCAGCTAACTATGGCTACACCTTC. The whole variable domain, remainder taken from reference TRBV7-9 and TRBJ1-2, is DTGVSQNPRHKITKRGQNVTFRCDPISEHNRLYWYRQTLGQGPEFLTYFQNEAQLEKSRLLSDRFSAERPKGSFSTLEIQRTEQGDSAMYLCASSLEGAANYGYTFGSGTRLTVV.